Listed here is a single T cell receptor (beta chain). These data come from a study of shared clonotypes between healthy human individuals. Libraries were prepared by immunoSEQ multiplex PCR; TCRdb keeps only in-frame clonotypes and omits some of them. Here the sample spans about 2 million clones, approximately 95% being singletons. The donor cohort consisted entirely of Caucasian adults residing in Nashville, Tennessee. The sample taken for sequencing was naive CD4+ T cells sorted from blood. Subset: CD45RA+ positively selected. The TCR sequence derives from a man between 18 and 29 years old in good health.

The CDR3 DNA reads as TGTGCCAGCAGCTCCGGCCGTTACAATGAGCAGTTCTTC. Translating gives CASSSGRYNEQFF. V gene TRBV11-3 combines with J gene TRBJ2-1, with D hard to call. Per germline, CDR1 SGHNT and CDR2 YENEEA. V was trimmed by 4 bases and J by 4 bases, leaving 8 bases between them. There are 13 residues in the CDR3.